This TCR beta chain was identified in a study of molecular identifiers for immune sequencing clone quantification. A single record per CDR3 protein comes from TCRdb applying MiXCR to the PCR reads. The data contain 85,000 to 120,000 distinct CDR3 sequences, about 35% of them singletons. CD8+CD4-CCR7+CD45RA+ sorting gave the naive CD8 T cells. Losses at the gene ends were 8 bases for V and 4 bases for J; bases not matched to a gene: 11. The CDR3 is made up of 15 amino acids. Source material: naive CD8+ T cells from blood, with Jurkat cell RNA spiked in. Subset defined: FACS-sorted CD8+CD4-CCR7+CD45RA+ naive T cells. The TCR originated in a human donor in good health. Some libraries in this study had Jurkat cell RNA spiked in. The chain couples TRBV12-3 or TRBV12-4 to TRBJ2-3; 8 bases align to TRBD2. The CDR3 protein is CASCPGTRPPDTQYF. CDR3 nucleotides: TGTGCCAGCTGCCCCGGGACTAGGCCCCCAGATACGCAGTATTTT.